The 8 T cell receptor beta chains reported below all come from one sample, sequenced in a study of CD8 T cells in ankylosing spondylitis. TCRdb called the 5' RACE reads again in MiXCR, with one record for every CDR3 protein. The sample shows about 340,000 distinct CDR3 sequences, 20% of them seen only once. The sequencing input was blood, either unsorted or a sorted T cell fraction (not recorded which). Receptor source: a male donor with ankylosing spondylitis or in good health (not recorded which).

This clonotype showed up many times. The chain carries TRBV12-3 or TRBV12-4 and TRBJ2-1; TRBD1 agrees at 7 bases. The CDR3 sequence is 15 residues long. J lost 4 bases, V lost 2 bases, and 5 bases had no gene match. CDR3 sequence (DNA): TGTGCCAGCAGTTTATCGGCAGGGGGTTACAATGAGCAGTTCTTC. Translating it yields CASSLSAGGYNEQFF.

This clonotype was seen a few times. The rearrangement links TRBV11-2 to TRBJ2-7; 7 nucleotides align to TRBD1. The germline gives CDR1 SGHAT, CDR2 FQNNGV. After removal of 8 bases from V and 4 bases from J, the junction contained 11 bases not matched to a gene. The CDR3 has 14 residues. For the CDR3, the DNA is TGTGCCAGCGGCCTGACAGGGCACTTTTACGAGCAGTACTTC. It translates to CASGLTGHFYEQYF.

In its sample, this clonotype was seen once. CDR3 DNA: TGTGCCAGCAGCCGTTTCGGTGAGCAGTTCTTC. It specifies CASSRFGEQFF. The V call is TRBV2, the J call TRBJ2-1, with unresolved D. The CDR3 spans 11 residues. V was shortened by 6 bases and J by 9 bases, with 9 bases between the two germline ends. The germline CDR1 and CDR2 sequences are SNHLY and FYNNEI.

This chain connects TRBV7-9 to TRBJ2-5; D is ambiguous. The V end was cut by 4 bases, the J end by 2 bases, with 8 bases between. Germline V gene data show CDR1 as SEHNR and CDR2 as FQNEAQ (reference sequence). The CDR3 extends over 13 amino acids. CDR3 amino acids: CASSSTEQETQYF. The CDR3 nucleotides are TGTGCCAGCAGCTCGACGGAGCAAGAGACCCAGTACTTC.

The chain carries TRBV9 and TRBJ2-3; D uncertain. This CDR3 has 14 amino acids. Between the trimmed V and J ends, which lost 0 bases and 3 bases, there was a span of 8 bases. CDR1 and CDR2 (germline): SGDLS, YYNGEE. DNA of the CDR3: TGTGCCAGCAGCGTAGAAGGATTAACAGATACGCAGTATTTT. It specifies CASSVEGLTDTQYF.

The rearrangement uses TRBV20-1 and TRBJ2-3, with D tentatively TRBD1 or TRBD2 (5 bases each). Per the germline V gene, CDR1 is DFQATT and CDR2 is SNEGSKA (reference sequence). Trimming shortened V by 6 bases and J by 7 bases, and 17 bases separated the two germline ends. CDR3 size: 13 residues. The CDR3 here is CSASGATDNTQYF. The DNA for the CDR3 is TGCAGTGCCTCCGGGGCTACTGACAATACGCAGTATTTT.

The rearrangement uses TRBV12-3 or TRBV12-4 and TRBJ2-1, with 10 bases matching TRBD1. The V and J ends lost 7 bases and 8 bases, in that order; junction bases with no gene match: 11. This CDR3 is built from 15 residues. CDR3 nucleotide sequence: TGTGCCAGCACCCCCGGGACAGGGGTCGGGGATGAGCAGTTCTTC. This codes for CASTPGTGVGDEQFF.

The chain joins TRBV7-9 to TRBJ2-3; no reliable D call. Trimming removed 1 base from V and 0 bases from J, with 8 bases in between. Germline CDR1 and CDR2: SEHNR and FQNEAQ (reference sequence). This CDR3 is 15 amino acids long. CDR3 nucleotide sequence: TGTGCCAGCAGCTTAGTCATCTCTAGCACAGATACGCAGTATTTT. Protein sequence: CASSLVISSTDTQYF.